This T cell receptor beta chain came from a study of cytomegalovirus exposure and HLA in healthy donors. Overall study context: A subsequent analysis reported that the roughly 120 validation repertoires were produced on the same platform that had also been used for the 550 to 750 first-cohort repertoires.

Sequencing used immunoSEQ multiplex PCR; TCRdb keeps in-frame clones, though not all of them. The sample carries 150,000 to 200,000 clones, around nine tenths recorded once. The CDR3 covers 14 residues. Germline values: CDR1 KGHSH, CDR2 LQKENI. The V end was cut by 2 bases, the J end by 0 bases, with 5 bases between. Findings and caveats of the study: High specificity and sensitivity for cytomegalovirus status were reported for the classifier. Listed as cytomegalovirus-associated were 170 or so TCR beta chains.

As regards this clone: The antigen is unknown.

This TCR derives from a woman under 30 in good health and CMV-seronegative. Sequenced material: PBMCs. The J gene is TRBJ2-1, the V gene TRBV18; D not resolved. The CDR3 spells CASSPYSSYNEQFF. DNA of the CDR3: TGTGCCAGCTCACCATACAGCTCCTACAATGAGCAGTTCTTC.